This T cell receptor (beta chain) was sequenced in a study of shared clonotypes between healthy human individuals. Study-wide background: Samples came from two female and a few male donors aged 18 to 49.

Method: immunoSEQ multiplex PCR; TCRdb's copy keeps in-frame clones and lacks some. This table has 2 million to 3 million clones, 90% to 95% appearing once. The CDR3 runs 12 residues. Deletions cut 7 bases from V and 7 bases from J, with 17 bases between. Germline lookup yields CDR1 SQVTM and CDR2 ANQGSEA. Details on this clone: Its antigen remains unknown.

Study-wide findings and caveats: Estimated richness was generally greater in naive than memory subsets. Non-shared clonotypes were found to have lower generation probabilities than the clonotypes that were shared by all four of the sorted-subset donors.

The TCR was taken from a man younger than 35 in good health. Some clones in this sample may be carry-over from other donors' samples. The source material was naive CD4+ T cells from PBMCs. Indicated subset: CD45RA+ positively selected. The chain joins TRBV29-1 to TRBJ2-7; TRBD2 is a possible D gene (5 bases). CDR3 sequence: CSAEGNSWEQYF. The CDR3, as DNA: TGCAGCGCCGAGGGTAACTCTTGGGAGCAGTACTTC.